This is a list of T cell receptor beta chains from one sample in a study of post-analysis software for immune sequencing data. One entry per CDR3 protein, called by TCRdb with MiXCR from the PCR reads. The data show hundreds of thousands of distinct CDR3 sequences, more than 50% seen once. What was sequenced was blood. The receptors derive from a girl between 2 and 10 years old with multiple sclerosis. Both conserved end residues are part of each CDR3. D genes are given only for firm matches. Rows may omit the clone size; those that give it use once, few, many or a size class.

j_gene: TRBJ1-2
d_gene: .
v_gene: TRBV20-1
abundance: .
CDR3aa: CSARDGQFYGYTF
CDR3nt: TGCAGTGCTAGAGATGGGCAGTTCTATGGCTACACCTTC

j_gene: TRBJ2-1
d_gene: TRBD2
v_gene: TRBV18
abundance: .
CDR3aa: CACSPLAGGPSEQFF
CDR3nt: TGTGCCTGCTCACCGCTAGCGGGAGGGCCTAGTGAGCAGTTCTTC

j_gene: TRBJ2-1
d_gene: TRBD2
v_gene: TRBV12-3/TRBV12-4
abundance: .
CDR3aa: CATKGTSGRSRVAYNEQFF
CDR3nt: TGTGCCACTAAAGGGACTAGCGGGAGGTCTAGGGTTGCCTACAATGAGCAGTTCTTC

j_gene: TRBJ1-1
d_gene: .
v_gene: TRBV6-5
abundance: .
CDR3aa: CASSRKTEGAFF
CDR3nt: TGTGCCAGCAGCCGAAAGACGGAGGGAGCTTTCTTT

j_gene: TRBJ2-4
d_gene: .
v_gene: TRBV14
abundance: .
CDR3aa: CASSRNLGDIQYF
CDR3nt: TGTGCCAGCAGCCGCAACTTGGGGGACATTCAGTACTTC

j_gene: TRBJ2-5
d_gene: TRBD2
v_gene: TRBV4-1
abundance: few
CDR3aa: CASSQDSGGTSGGALGEAQYF
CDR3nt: TGCGCCAGCAGCCAAGATTCCGGAGGAACTAGCGGGGGCGCCCTTGGTGAGGCCCAGTACTTC

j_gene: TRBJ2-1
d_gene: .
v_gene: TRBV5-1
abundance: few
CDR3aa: CASSAAGVRGNEQFF
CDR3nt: TGCGCCAGCAGCGCGGCAGGGGTCCGGGGCAATGAGCAGTTCTTC

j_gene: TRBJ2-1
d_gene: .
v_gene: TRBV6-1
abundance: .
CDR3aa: CASMGEDEQFF
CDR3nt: TGTGCCAGCATGGGGGAGGATGAGCAGTTCTTC

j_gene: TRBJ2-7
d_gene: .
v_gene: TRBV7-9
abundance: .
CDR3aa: CASSLADRGTFLVHEQYF
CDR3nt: TGTGCCAGCAGCTTAGCCGACAGAGGAACTTTCTTAGTCCACGAGCAGTACTTC

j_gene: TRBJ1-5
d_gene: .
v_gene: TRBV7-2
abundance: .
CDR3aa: CASSLVGPEINQPQHF
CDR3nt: TGTGCCAGCAGCTTAGTGGGGCCAGAGATCAATCAGCCCCAGCATTTT

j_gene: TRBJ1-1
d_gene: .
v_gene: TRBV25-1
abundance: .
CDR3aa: CASSEYPDNTEAFF
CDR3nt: TGTGCCAGCAGTGAATATCCGGACAACACTGAAGCTTTCTTT

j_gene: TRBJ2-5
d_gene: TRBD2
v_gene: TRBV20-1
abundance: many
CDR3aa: CSARGLAGETQYF
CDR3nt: TGCAGTGCTAGAGGACTAGCGGGGGAGACCCAGTACTTC

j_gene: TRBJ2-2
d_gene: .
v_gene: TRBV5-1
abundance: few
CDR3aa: CASSQMAGELFF
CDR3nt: TGCGCCAGCAGCCAGATGGCCGGGGAGCTGTTTTTT

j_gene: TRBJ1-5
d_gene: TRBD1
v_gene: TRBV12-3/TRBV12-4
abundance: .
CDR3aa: CASSQGQGGFSNQPQHF
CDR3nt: TGTGCCAGCAGCCAGGGACAGGGTGGGTTTAGCAATCAGCCCCAGCATTTT

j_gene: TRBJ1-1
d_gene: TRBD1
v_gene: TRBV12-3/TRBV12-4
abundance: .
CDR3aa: CASTNWTGNTEAFF
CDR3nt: TGTGCCAGCACCAACTGGACAGGGAACACTGAAGCTTTCTTT

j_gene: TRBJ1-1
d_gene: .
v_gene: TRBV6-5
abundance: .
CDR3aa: CASSYSGRARTEAFF
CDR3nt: TGTGCCAGCAGTTACTCGGGGCGCGCCCGCACTGAAGCTTTCTTT